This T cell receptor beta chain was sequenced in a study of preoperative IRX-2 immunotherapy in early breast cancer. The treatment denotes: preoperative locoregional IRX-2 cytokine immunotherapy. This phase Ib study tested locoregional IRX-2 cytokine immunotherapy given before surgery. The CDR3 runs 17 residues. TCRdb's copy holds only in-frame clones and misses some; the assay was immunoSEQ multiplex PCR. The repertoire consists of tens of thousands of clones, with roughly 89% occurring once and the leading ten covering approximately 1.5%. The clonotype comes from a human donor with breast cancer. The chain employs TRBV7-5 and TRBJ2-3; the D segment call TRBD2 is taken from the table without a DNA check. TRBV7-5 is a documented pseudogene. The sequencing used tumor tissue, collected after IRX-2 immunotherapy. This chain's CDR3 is CASSPGTSQLGTDTQYF. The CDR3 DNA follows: TGTGCCAGCAGCCCTGGGACTAGCCAACTGGGAACAGATACGCAGTATTTT.